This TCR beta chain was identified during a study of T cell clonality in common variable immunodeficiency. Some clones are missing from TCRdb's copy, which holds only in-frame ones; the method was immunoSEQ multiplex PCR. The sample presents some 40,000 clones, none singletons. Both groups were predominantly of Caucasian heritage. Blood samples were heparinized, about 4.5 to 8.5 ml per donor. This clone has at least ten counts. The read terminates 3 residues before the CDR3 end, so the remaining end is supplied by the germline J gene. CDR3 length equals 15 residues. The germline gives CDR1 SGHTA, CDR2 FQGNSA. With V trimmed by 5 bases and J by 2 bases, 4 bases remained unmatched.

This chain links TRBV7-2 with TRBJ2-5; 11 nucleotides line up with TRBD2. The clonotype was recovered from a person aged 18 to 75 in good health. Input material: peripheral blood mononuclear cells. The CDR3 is CASSLRLAGQETQYF. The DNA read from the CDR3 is TGTGCCAGCAGCCTCCGACTAGCGGGACAAGAGACC.